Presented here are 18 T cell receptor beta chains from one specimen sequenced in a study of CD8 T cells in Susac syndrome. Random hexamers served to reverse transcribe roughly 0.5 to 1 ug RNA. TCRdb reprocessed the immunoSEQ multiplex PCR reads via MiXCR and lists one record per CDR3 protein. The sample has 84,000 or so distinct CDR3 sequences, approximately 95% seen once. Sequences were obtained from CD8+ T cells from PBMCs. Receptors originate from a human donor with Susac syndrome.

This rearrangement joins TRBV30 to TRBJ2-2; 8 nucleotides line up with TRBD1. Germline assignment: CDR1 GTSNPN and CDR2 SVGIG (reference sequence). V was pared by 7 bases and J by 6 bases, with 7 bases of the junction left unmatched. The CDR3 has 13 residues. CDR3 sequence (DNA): TGTGCCTCAGACAGGGGCCTATCCGGGGAGCTGTTTTTT. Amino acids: CASDRGLSGELFF.

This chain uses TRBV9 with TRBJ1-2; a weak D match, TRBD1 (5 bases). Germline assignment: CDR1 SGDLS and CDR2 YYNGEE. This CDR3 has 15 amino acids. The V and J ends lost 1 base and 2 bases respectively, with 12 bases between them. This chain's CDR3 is CASSVSGGGNYGYTF. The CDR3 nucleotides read TGTGCCAGCAGCGTATCAGGCGGGGGAAACTATGGCTACACCTTC.

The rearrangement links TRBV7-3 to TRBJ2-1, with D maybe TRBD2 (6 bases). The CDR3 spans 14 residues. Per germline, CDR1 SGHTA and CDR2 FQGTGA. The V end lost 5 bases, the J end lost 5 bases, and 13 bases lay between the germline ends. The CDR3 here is CASSPYGGHNEQFF. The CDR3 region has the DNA TGTGCCAGCAGCCCATACGGGGGTCACAATGAGCAGTTCTTC.

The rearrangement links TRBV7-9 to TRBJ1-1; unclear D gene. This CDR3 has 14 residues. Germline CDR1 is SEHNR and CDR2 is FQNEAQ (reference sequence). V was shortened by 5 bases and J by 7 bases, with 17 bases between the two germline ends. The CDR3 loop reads CASSPPNAQFEAFF. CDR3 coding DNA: TGTGCCAGCAGCCCCCCAAACGCGCAGTTTGAAGCTTTCTTT.

The CDR3 sequence: CAWSVGSLYEQYF. The CDR3 DNA reads TGTGCCTGGAGTGTGGGCTCCCTATACGAGCAGTACTTC. This chain joins TRBV30 and TRBJ2-7, with no clear D. V shed 0 bases and J shed 4 bases, with 10 bases lying between them. This CDR3 comprises 13 residues. Germline loops: CDR1 GTSNPN, CDR2 SVGIG (reference sequence).

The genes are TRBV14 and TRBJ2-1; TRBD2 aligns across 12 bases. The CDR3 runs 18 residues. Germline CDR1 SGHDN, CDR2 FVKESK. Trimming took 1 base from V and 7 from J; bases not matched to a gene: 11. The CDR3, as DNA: TGTGCCAGCAGCCAAGGGTGGACTAGCGGGGACGTGGTGAATGAGCAGTTCTTC. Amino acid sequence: CASSQGWTSGDVVNEQFF.

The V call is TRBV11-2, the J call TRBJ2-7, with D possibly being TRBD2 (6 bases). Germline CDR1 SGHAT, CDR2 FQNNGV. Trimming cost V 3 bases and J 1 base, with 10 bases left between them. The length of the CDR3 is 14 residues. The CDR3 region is CASSLGGRSYEQYF. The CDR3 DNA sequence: TGTGCCAGCAGCTTGGGGGGTAGATCCTACGAGCAGTACTTC.

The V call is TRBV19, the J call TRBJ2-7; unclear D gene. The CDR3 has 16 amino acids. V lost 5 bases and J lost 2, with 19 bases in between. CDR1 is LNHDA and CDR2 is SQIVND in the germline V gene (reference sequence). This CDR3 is CASSVTAPTGAYEQYF. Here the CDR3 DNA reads TGTGCCAGTAGTGTCACCGCTCCCACCGGCGCCTACGAGCAGTACTTC.

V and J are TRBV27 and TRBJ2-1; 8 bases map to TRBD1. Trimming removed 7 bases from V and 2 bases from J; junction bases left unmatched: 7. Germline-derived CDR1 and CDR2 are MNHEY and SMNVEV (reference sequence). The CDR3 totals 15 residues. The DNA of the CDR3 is TGTGCCAGCAATCCGCGGACAGGGCCCTACAATGAGCAGTTCTTC. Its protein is CASNPRTGPYNEQFF.

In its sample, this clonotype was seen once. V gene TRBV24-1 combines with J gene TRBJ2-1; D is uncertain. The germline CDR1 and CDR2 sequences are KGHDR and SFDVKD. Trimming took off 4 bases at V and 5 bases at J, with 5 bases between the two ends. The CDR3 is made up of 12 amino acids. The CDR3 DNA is TGTGCCACCAGTGACTCACACAATGAGCAGTTCTTC. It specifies CATSDSHNEQFF.

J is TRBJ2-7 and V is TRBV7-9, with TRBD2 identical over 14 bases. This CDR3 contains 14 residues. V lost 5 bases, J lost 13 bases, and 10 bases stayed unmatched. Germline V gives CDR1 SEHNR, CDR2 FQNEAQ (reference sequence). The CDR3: CASSPPGLAGALYF. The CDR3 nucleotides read TGTGCCAGCAGCCCTCCGGGACTAGCGGGAGCATTATACTTC.

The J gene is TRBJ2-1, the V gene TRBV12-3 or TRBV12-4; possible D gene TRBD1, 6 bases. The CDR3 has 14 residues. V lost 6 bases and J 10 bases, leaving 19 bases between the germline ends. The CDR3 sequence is CASSPTGFGSEQFF. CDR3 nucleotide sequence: TGTGCCAGCAGCCCGACAGGATTTGGGAGCGAGCAGTTCTTC.

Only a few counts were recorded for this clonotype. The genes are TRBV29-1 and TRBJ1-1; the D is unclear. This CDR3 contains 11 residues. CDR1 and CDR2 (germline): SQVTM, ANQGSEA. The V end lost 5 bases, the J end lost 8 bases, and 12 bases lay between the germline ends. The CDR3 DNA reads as TGCAGCGTTAACCGCCCGGGAGAAGCTTTCTTT. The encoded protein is CSVNRPGEAFF.

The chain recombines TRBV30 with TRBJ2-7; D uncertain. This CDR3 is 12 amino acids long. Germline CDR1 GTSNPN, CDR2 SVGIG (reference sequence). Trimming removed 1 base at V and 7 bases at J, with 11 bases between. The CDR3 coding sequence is TGTGCCTGGAGTGAAGGGATGGGGGAGCAGTACTTC. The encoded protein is CAWSEGMGEQYF.

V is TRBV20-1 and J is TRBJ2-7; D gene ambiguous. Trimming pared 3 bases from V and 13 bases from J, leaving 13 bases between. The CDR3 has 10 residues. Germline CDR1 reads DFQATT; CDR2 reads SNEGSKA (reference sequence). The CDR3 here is CSASSGGFYF. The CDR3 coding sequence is TGCAGTGCTAGTAGTGGCGGATTTTACTTC.

The CDR3 sequence is CASSQEGGRAFFYEQYF. The DNA for the CDR3 is TGTGCCAGCAGCCAAGAGGGGGGGCGGGCGTTCTTCTACGAGCAGTACTTC. The chain employs TRBV4-2 and TRBJ2-7, with D possibly being TRBD2 (7 bases). Trimming stripped 0 bases from V and 3 bases from J, with 18 bases between. Germline values: CDR1 LGHNA, CDR2 YNFKEQ. The CDR3 has 17 amino acids.

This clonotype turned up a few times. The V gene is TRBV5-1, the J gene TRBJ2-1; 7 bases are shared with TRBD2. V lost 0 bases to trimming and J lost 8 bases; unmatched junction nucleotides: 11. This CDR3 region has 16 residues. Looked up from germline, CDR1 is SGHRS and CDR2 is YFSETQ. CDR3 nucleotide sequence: TGCGCCAGCAGCTTGGGTTTGCGGGAGAAAGGAGATGAGCAGTTCTTC. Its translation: CASSLGLREKGDEQFF.

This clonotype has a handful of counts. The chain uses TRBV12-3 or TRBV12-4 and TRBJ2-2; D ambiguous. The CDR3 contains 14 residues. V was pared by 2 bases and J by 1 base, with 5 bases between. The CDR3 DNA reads TGTGCCAGCAGTTTACCAGAGAACACCGGGGAGCTGTTTTTT. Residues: CASSLPENTGELFF.